The TCR beta chain under discussion was sequenced for a study of radiotherapy plus CTLA-4 blockade in lung cancer. Overall study context: Of the patients, 15% to 20% showed objective responses and around 32% attained disease control. Study results and limitations: Strongest reported response predictors: early blood clone changes and post-radiation interferon-beta.

CTLA-4 blockade with ipilimumab, together with focal radiation, was given to patients with chemo-refractory metastatic non-small-cell lung cancer. V gave up 1 base and J gave up 0 bases; unmatched junction bases: 18. The CDR3 is made up of 21 amino acids. Germline values: CDR1 ENHRY, CDR2 SYGVKD. TCRdb's table, derived via immunoSEQ multiplex PCR, lists solely in-frame clones and lacks some. The sample shows 43,000 or so clones, 73% of them seen only once. As for this clone: Its antigen remains unknown.

The input for sequencing was peripheral blood, taken from a patient treated with radiotherapy plus ipilimumab. This clonotype originated in a human donor with non-small cell lung cancer who had a complete response to radiotherapy plus ipilimumab. The chain couples TRBV10-3 to TRBJ2-4; 7 positions match TRBD2. Here the CDR3 reads CAISEFLAGEGIVVAKNIQYF. The CDR3 DNA follows: TGTGCCATCAGTGAGTTTCTGGCGGGAGAAGGTATAGTTGTAGCCAAAAACATTCAGTACTTC.